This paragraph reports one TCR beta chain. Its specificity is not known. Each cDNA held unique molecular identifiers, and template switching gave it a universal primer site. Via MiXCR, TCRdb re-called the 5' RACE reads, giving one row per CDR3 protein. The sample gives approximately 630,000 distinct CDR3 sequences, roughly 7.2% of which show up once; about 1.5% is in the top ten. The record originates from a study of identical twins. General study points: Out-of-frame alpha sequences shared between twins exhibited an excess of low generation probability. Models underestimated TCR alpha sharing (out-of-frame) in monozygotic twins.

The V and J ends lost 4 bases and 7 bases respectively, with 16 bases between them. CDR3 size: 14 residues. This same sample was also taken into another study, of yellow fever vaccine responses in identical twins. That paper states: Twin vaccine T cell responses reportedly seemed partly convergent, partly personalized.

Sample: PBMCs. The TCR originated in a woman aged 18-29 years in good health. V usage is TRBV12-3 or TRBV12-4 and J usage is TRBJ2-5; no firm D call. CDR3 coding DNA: TGTGCCAGCAGTTCTACCGGGCTTAGGGTGACCCAGTACTTC. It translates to CASSSTGLRVTQYF.